This T cell receptor beta chain emerged from a study of T cells in Graves' hyperthyroidism and ophthalmopathy. Study-wide points: Blood samples included most of the expanded thyroid clonotypes exceeding 0.001.

Note on this clonotype: What it binds is unknown.

TCR beta CDR3 regions were amplified from RNA transcripts. The HTBI primer set was used in a first-round RT-PCR of the TCR CDR3. MiXCR was run by TCRdb on the multiplex PCR reads, yielding one entry per CDR3 protein. This sample has about 480,000 distinct CDR3 sequences, with approximately 15% found just once. The CDR3 is 18 residues long. V lost 2 bases and J lost 4; bases outside the gene matches: 12. Germline V gene lookup returns CDR1 MNHEY and CDR2 SVGAGI. Clinical symptoms, serum thyroxine and TRAb, thyroid ultrasound and orbital computed tomography together formed the diagnostic basis. The authors obtained PBMCs from more than 9.5 ml of fresh peripheral blood.

The sequencing sample was made of blood. V and J are TRBV6-5 and TRBJ2-2, with 8 bases fitting TRBD1. This sequence originates from a woman aged 18-29 years with Graves' hyperthyroidism. The CDR3 loop is CASSYGVAGQGSTGELFF. CDR3 DNA: TGTGCCAGCAGTTACGGGGTCGCTGGACAGGGAAGCACCGGGGAGCTGTTTTTT.